This record concerns one T cell receptor (beta chain) sequence. This clone was seen only a few times. Its antigen remains undetermined. There are no base qualities to consult, and no much larger clone falls within one base. This record comes from a study of cytomegalovirus exposure and HLA in healthy donors (TCRdb year 2017). Notes on the research overall: According to an earlier analysis of 550 to 700 of the donors, about 180 million T cells yielded 117 million unique TCR beta sequences and 250 to 350 Gb of sequence data. An early release covering some 640 HLA-typed donors comprised roughly 300 gigabases of sequencing data and roughly 86 million unique TCR sequences. Of the roughly 400 genotyped donors, approximately 80% fell in the genetic ancestry cluster associated with self-reported Caucasian donors. The study aimed to test whether signatures of past pathogen exposure could be identified by cataloging public T cell receptors. The study profiled the T cell repertoires of 500 to 800 subjects by immunosequencing and related them to cytomegalovirus serostatus. Besides the first cohort of 500 to 700 subjects, a separate validation cohort made up of 120 different subjects was used. High-throughput TCR immunosequencing, statistical association of individual TCRs with disease status, and machine learning were combined to predict cytomegalovirus infection status. In a later analysis, previously published TCR beta repertoires from more than 500 donors were re-analyzed and high-resolution HLA genotyping was added so that TCR occurrence patterns could be studied. Rather than using new phenotypic data, the later analysis identified candidate immune exposures from TCR beta sequences and from how often those sequences occurred across donors. To decide whether each TCR beta V gene segment behaved as functional or pseudogenic, an earlier analysis of nearly 600 of the donors relied on high-throughput TCR beta sequencing. Donor age, sex, ethnicity and CMV serostatus were collected together with the repertoire data. A later genetic analysis used genome-wide SNP genotypes for about three fifths of the 666 donors, treating that subset as a discovery cohort. All discovery cohort repertoires had been generated using a single sequencing platform. HLA typing included class I and class II loci at four-digit resolution. Typing coverage differed by locus: A, B, C, DRB1 and DQB1 were typed in about 629-640 donors, DQA1 in around 500, DPA1 in approximately 610, and DPB1 in roughly 450. Four or five DR-DQ haplotypes were treated as single units for association and clustering because of strong linkage in the cohort. Among 350 to 400 genotyped donors of the cohort, an average of approximately 230,000 unique TCR beta nucleotide sequences were sequenced per donor, approximately 20% of them non-productive. The research as a whole found: The presence/absence analyses assumed that sequencing depth was roughly uniform across donors, and that assumption may not be true. A later analysis reported that several top co-occurrence clusters appeared linked to parvovirus B19, influenza, CMV and Epstein-Barr virus. In an earlier analysis of 587 of the donors, most TCR beta V segments were observed in productive rearrangements about 87% or about 30% of the time, broadly matching IMGT annotations. Across donors, most TCR sequences were observed very rarely, whereas some public TCRs were present in many individuals. The only immune exposure information available for the cohort was CMV serostatus. A later analysis found that most CMV-associated TCR beta chains appeared HLA-restricted, with HLA associations seemingly driven largely by CMV exposure. The classifier was reported to diagnose cytomegalovirus status with high specificity and sensitivity in both the original and validation cohorts. The cohort was sequenced for TCR beta chains only, and without alpha or paired-chain data the features that could be detected were limited. According to the authors, the approach could potentially be generalized to other disease states and immunological phenotypes. A further reported finding was that TCR beta sequences accurately predicted the HLA-A and HLA-B alleles for most subjects in the first cohort. Compared with the approximately 600-donor mean, donors in an Asian-associated ancestry cluster had fewer N-insertions in productive TCRs, according to a later genetic analysis. Linkage disequilibrium might explain the correlated functional status among segregating V segments, but an unknown experimental factor could not be excluded. The earlier analysis of fewer than 750 of the donors excluded some 16 rarely observed V segments, including chromosome 9 orphons, because counts were too low. At a false discovery rate of 0.05, a later analysis linked 16,000 or so TCR beta sequences to specific HLA alleles. In vitro tests confirmed that a few of the cytomegalovirus-associated TCR beta chains recognize cytomegalovirus antigens. Some IMGT-functional V segments, including TRBV6-2 and TRBV6-3, could not be distinguished by the 87-base-pair reads and were therefore excluded. Because HLA typing was unavailable for some donors at each locus, only the typed subset was used in association tests. V-gene and J-gene trimming of TCR beta chains was associated with a missense DCLRE1C variant in a later genetic analysis, and the association was replicated in an independent cohort. A total of fewer than 200 TCR beta chains were listed by the study as associated with cytomegalovirus. Assigning TCR associations to individual alleles was difficult when HLA alleles, especially DR and DQ, strongly co-occurred. The sequencing pipeline was judged likely to have produced a cluster of highly shared sequence variants as a technical artifact. A later analysis found that TCR association rates varied across HLA loci, with DRB1 alleles showing the most associated TCRs and HLA-C alleles the fewest. A later analysis found that HLA-associated TCR beta chains were more clonally expanded and had lower generation probabilities than equally common non-associated chains.

The cohort consisted of 666 healthy bone marrow donors. All cohort members were sampled while nominally healthy, although unrecorded immune exposures were likely present. The donor tested CMV seronegative and was one of the 352 seronegative cohort members. Each donor provided a peripheral blood sample, and peripheral blood mononuclear cells were used for TCR beta sequencing. Genomic DNA was extracted from the blood cell samples with the Qiagen DNeasy Blood Extraction Kit. Looking up the germline V gene yields CDR1 SNHLY and CDR2 FYNNEI. V sheds 1 base and J sheds 7 bases, leaving 20 bases between their ends. Including the terminal cysteine and phenylalanine, the CDR3 comprises 16 residues. Only CDR3 DNA is held: 48 bases, read in frame from base 1. The library was made by the immunoSEQ multiplex PCR assay. The multiplex PCR relied on a mix of 60 forward primers for TCR Vbeta segments and 13 reverse primers for TCR Jbeta segments. The CDR3 region of rearranged TCR beta genes was amplified from genomic DNA with a multiplex PCR assay. On the Illumina HiSeq System, the amplified TCR beta libraries were sequenced as 87-base-pair reads. The paper's data handling went like this. A later analysis counted about 82 million unique TCR beta chains across the 500 to 850 repertoires, and approximately 11 million of these chains were shared by at least two donors. To remove PCR and sequencing errors, raw reads were error-corrected and collapsed into unique sequences using a nearest-neighbor algorithm that merged closely related sequences. CDR3 sequences were aligned to IMGT reference sequences to assign V, D and J gene segments. For a sequence to be retained, a match of at least six nucleotides to both a V gene segment and a J gene segment was required. Rearrangements were classified as productive when the CDR3 lacked stop codons and remained in frame with V and J, and all other rearrangements were classified as non-productive. CDR3 was defined by IMGT convention, running from the second conserved V-encoded cysteine to the conserved J-encoded phenylalanine. The earlier analysis of around 640 of the donors excluded sequences that lacked an unambiguous match to a single V gene segment. An earlier analysis of 500 to 600 of the donors classified V segments as functional when productive rearrangements were above 56.7% and as segregating when the standard deviation between donors was above 5%. A statistical classification framework was built for diagnosing cytomegalovirus status from the catalog of TCR beta chain sequences. In a later analysis, TCR nucleotide sequences were compared against IMGT/GENE-DB human TR gene sequences so that V and J genes could be assigned. The TCRdist pipeline was used in a later analysis to assign CDR3 sequences and most-parsimonious VDJ recombination scenarios. In a later analysis, each TCR beta chain was defined by its CDR3 amino acid sequence together with its V-gene family, and reads lacking a unique V-gene family were excluded. A later analysis removed 592 highly shared, low-generation-probability nucleotide sequences to deal with suspected cross-contamination and a sequencing artifact. In a later analysis, a clonal expansion index was calculated for each public chain from normalized within-repertoire ranks of inferred template counts. In a later analysis, generation probabilities were computed using a VDJ recombination model fitted to out-of-frame rearrangements, and the results were checked against IGoR. A later analysis scored TCR-TCR, TCR-HLA and TCR-CMV co-occurrence with hypergeometric tests, applying a repertoire-size bias correction to TCR pairs. False discovery rates were estimated in a later analysis by permuting HLA or CMV assignments 20 times. In a later analysis, co-occurring TCRs were grouped using DBSCAN, and TCRdist sequence similarity was added for clustering within HLA-allele-positive subsets. For co-occurrence clustering, repertoires with fewer than 30,000 or more than 120,000 public chains were excluded, along with a handful of repertoires with anomalous nucleotide sharing. TCRdb took this table from immuneACCESS and kept in-frame rearrangements with V and J called. Such tables lack part of the clones; where checked against another copy, unresolved V genes explain under half of the gap, and the rest is unexplained. V and J calls and clone size come straight from that table; D and trimming were deduced from the DNA. Here the sample has around 67,000 clones; approximately 58% occur a single time. In total, the top ten clones hold 3% to 3.5% of the sample.

This clonotype was sampled from a woman between 50 and 59 years old in good health and CMV-seronegative. The chain employs TRBV2 and TRBJ2-7; TRBD1 is a possible D gene, resting on 7 matching bases. Sequencing input: PBMCs. The sequenced DNA is TGTGCCAGCAGTGAAGTGGGGGCAGGGGGACTGGAGGAGCAGTACTTC. This gives the protein CASSEVGAGGLEEQYF.